Following are 7 T cell receptor beta chains from one sample sequenced in a study of shared clonotypes between healthy human individuals. Sequenced by immunoSEQ multiplex PCR; TCRdb stores in-frame clones only, minus some. The table lists fewer than 850,000 clones, around 91% of them singletons. Material for sequencing was memory CD8+ T cells from PBMCs. Subset specified: CD45RO+ cells pooled with CCR7-negative TemRA cells. The receptors were sampled from a man younger than 30 in good health. Some clones in this sample may be carry-over from other donors' samples.

J is TRBJ1-2 and V is TRBV28; TRBD1 agrees at 7 bases. Germline CDR1 is MDHEN and CDR2 is SYDVKM. The CDR3 runs to 15 residues. The junction had 5 bases not matched to a gene; V was cut back by 0 bases and J by 4 bases. The CDR3 nucleotides are TGTGCCAGCAGTTTATGGAGGGACAGTTCCTATGGCTACACCTTC. Translation gives CASSLWRDSSYGYTF.

In this sample, this clone turned up once. This chain links TRBV4-3 with TRBJ1-2, with 7 bases matching TRBD1. Germline loops: CDR1 LGHNA, CDR2 YSLEER. CDR3 length equals 15 residues. Trimming at V came to 3 bases and at J to 3 bases, leaving 7 bases not matched to a gene. CDR3 in DNA: TGCGCCAGCAGCCATTCCGGACAGGAGGACTATGGCTACACCTTC. Encoded protein: CASSHSGQEDYGYTF.

The gene calls are TRBV7-9 and TRBJ1-2, with 10 bases fitting TRBD1. This CDR3 is built from 13 residues. Germline assignment: CDR1 SEHNR and CDR2 FQNEAQ (reference sequence). V gave up 4 bases and J gave up 6 bases; unmatched junction bases: 2. CDR3 bases: TGTGCCAGCAGCTCGGGACAGGGGAATGGCTACACCTTC. This translates into CASSSGQGNGYTF.

This chain links TRBV6-1 with TRBJ1-3, with no clear D. This CDR3 contains 14 residues. Looked up from germline, CDR1 is MNHNS and CDR2 is SASEGT. Trimming stripped 3 bases from V and 4 bases from J, with 10 bases between. As DNA, the CDR3 is TGTGCCAGCAGTGAGCCTGGGCCAGGAAACACCATATATTTT. Its translation: CASSEPGPGNTIYF.

This sequence joins TRBV28 and TRBJ2-7; no definite D call. This CDR3 region has 13 residues. Germline V gene data show CDR1 as MDHEN and CDR2 as SYDVKM. V shed 2 bases and J shed 2 bases, with 7 bases lying between them. The CDR3 loop reads CASSLDTTYEQYF. CDR3 sequence (DNA): TGTGCCAGCAGTTTAGACACAACCTACGAGCAGTACTTC. The full variable domain, rest sourced from reference TRBV28 and TRBJ2-7, is DVKVTQSSRYLVKRTGEKVFLECVQDMDHENMFWYRQDPGLGLRLIYFSYDVKMKEKGDIPEGYSVSREKKERFSLILESASTNQTSMYLCASSLDTTYEQYFGPGTRLTVT.

This clone was detected only once. This chain links TRBV29-1 with TRBJ2-7; 8 nucleotides line up with TRBD1. The CDR3 extends over 13 amino acids. Germline trimming cut 7 bases from V and 0 bases from J; bases unmatched to any gene: 5. From germline, CDR1 is SQVTM and CDR2 ANQGSEA. Here the CDR3 DNA reads TGCAGCGCTCAGGACAGGGACTCCTACGAGCAGTACTTC. It yields the protein CSAQDRDSYEQYF.

This rearrangement joins TRBV7-2 to TRBJ2-1; unclear D gene. V lost 7 bases to trimming and J lost 2 bases, with 12 bases between them. The CDR3 is 14 amino acids. CDR1 and CDR2 from the germline V gene are SGHTA and FQGNSA. The CDR3 bases are TGTGCCAGCAACAAGGAGTCCCCCTACAATGAGCAGTTCTTC. Its protein is CASNKESPYNEQFF.